A selection of T cell receptor beta chains follows, all from one sample in a study of T cell responses to AZD1222 COVID-19 vaccine. The repertoire was sequenced with immunoSEQ multiplex PCR; TCRdb's copy has only in-frame clones and lacks some. The repertoire holds 130,000 to 150,000 clones, with 86% as singletons. This material consisted of peripheral blood, taken 28 days after the second AZD1222 dose. The receptors here all came from an adult who received the AZD1222 COVID-19 vaccine. CDR3s include the opening cysteine and the closing phenylalanine or tryptophan. The order of the fields is D gene, V gene, J gene, clone size, CDR3 DNA, CDR3 protein. The D gene is left open where the match is weak. Expanded clones are given a class, and other clones once, few, many or no size at all.

NA,TRBV6-2/TRBV6-3,TRBJ1-1,NA,TGTGCCAGCAGTCTCACCCTGGGGCGTCGAATGAACACTGAAGCTTTCTTT,CASSLTLGRRMNTEAFF
TRBD2,TRBV19,TRBJ2-7,NA,TGTGCCAGTAGCCCCCGGGGGGTAACATGGGCCAGCTACGAGCAGTACTTC,CASSPRGVTWASYEQYF
TRBD1,TRBV3-1/TRBV3-2,TRBJ1-5,NA,TGTGCCAGCAGCCCGGGACAGTTTCAGCCCCAGCATTTT,CASSPGQFQPQHF
NA,TRBV18,TRBJ1-4,NA,TGTGCCAGCCTCAGGGGAACTAATGAAAAACTGTTTTTT,CASLRGTNEKLFF
TRBD1,TRBV7-2,TRBJ1-3,NA,TGTGCCAGCAGCTTAATCCAGGGGGCTGGAAACACCATATATTTT,CASSLIQGAGNTIYF
TRBD1,TRBV11-2,TRBJ1-2,once,TGTGCCAGCAGCCCTGGATGGACAGGCTTTAACTATGGCTACACCTTC,CASSPGWTGFNYGYTF
TRBD2,TRBV3-1/TRBV3-2,TRBJ2-5,NA,TGTGCCAGCAGCCTTGGACTAGCGGGGCGCCAAGAGACCCAGTACTTC,CASSLGLAGRQETQYF
NA,TRBV9,TRBJ2-5,NA,TGTGCCAGCAGCGTAGCGGGTCTCCAAGAGACCCAGTACTTC,CASSVAGLQETQYF
NA,TRBV19,TRBJ2-6,few,TGTGCCAGTGCAGGGTCTTCTGGGGCCAACGTCCTGACTTTC,CASAGSSGANVLTF
TRBD1,TRBV2,TRBJ1-3,NA,TGTGCCAGCAGCCGGACAGGGGACGGAAACACCATATATTTT,CASSRTGDGNTIYF
TRBD1,TRBV15,TRBJ2-3,NA,TGTGCCACCAGCAGATCCCTCCTCGCCGGGACAGGGAGCACAGATACGCAGTATTTT,CATSRSLLAGTGSTDTQYF
NA,TRBV6-4,TRBJ1-5,NA,TGTGCCAGCAGTGCGGGACTCAATCAGCCCCAGCATTTT,CASSAGLNQPQHF
NA,TRBV11-2,TRBJ2-2,NA,TGTGCCAGCAGCACTAGCCGGGACCTACATTTAACTAACACCGGGGAGCTGTTTTTT,CASSTSRDLHLTNTGELFF
NA,TRBV11-2,TRBJ2-1,NA,TGTGCCAGCAGCTTGGCGGCACTAGGTGAGCAGTTCTTC,CASSLAALGEQFF
NA,TRBV19,TRBJ1-1,NA,TGTGCCAGTAGTATCGCCCGGGGCTACACTGAAGCTTTCTTT,CASSIARGYTEAFF
NA,TRBV5-1,TRBJ1-1,NA,TGCGCCAGCAGCTTGTCACAGGGGAACACTGAAGCTTTCTTT,CASSLSQGNTEAFF
TRBD1,TRBV10-1,TRBJ1-4,NA,TGCGCCAGCAGTGCAGGGGGCAGCGTAGAAAAACTGTTTTTT,CASSAGGSVEKLFF
TRBD1,TRBV5-5,TRBJ2-7,NA,TGTGCCAGCAGCCCAACGACAGGGCACGAGCAGTACTTC,CASSPTTGHEQYF
NA,TRBV27,TRBJ2-7,NA,TGTGCCAGCAGCCTTGGGAGGGGGCGAACATTATCCTACGAGCAGTACTTC,CASSLGRGRTLSYEQYF
NA,TRBV5-4,TRBJ2-1,NA,TGTGCCAGCAGCTTGGACGCAAGCGGTGAGCAGTTCTTC,CASSLDASGEQFF
NA,TRBV6-5,TRBJ2-7,NA,TGTGCCAGCAGTTACTCAGGGGCCTACGAGCAGTACTTC,CASSYSGAYEQYF
NA,TRBV28,TRBJ1-2,NA,TGTGCCAGCAGTTTAACCGGGACACCCTATGGCTACACCTTC,CASSLTGTPYGYTF
TRBD2,TRBV4-2,TRBJ2-1,few,TGTGCCAGCAGCCGTCAGCGGGAAAGCTCCTACAATGAGCAGTTCTTC,CASSRQRESSYNEQFF
TRBD2,TRBV13,TRBJ2-5,NA,TGTGCCAGCAGCGCTACTAGCGGGAGTGGTTTGGTCGGAGAGACCCAGTACTTC,CASSATSGSGLVGETQYF
NA,TRBV11-3,TRBJ2-1,once,TGTGCCAGCAGCTTAGACAGTCGAAATGAGCAGTTCTTC,CASSLDSRNEQFF
NA,TRBV6-2/TRBV6-3,TRBJ2-3,NA,TGTGCCAGCAGTTATTCGAATACGCAGTATTTT,CASSYSNTQYF
NA,TRBV18,TRBJ1-4,NA,TGTGCCAGCTCACCGCGGGGGGCTGATGAAAAACTGTTTTTT,CASSPRGADEKLFF
TRBD1,TRBV19,TRBJ2-7,NA,TGTGCCAGTAGTATAGAAGACAGGGGGGGTTCCTACGAGCAGTACTTC,CASSIEDRGGSYEQYF
NA,TRBV2,TRBJ1-5,NA,TGTGCCAGCAATACAGTCAATCAGCCCCAGCATTTT,CASNTVNQPQHF
NA,TRBV7-2,TRBJ1-1,NA,TGTGCCAGCAGCTTAGACAGCACTGAAGCTTTCTTT,CASSLDSTEAFF
NA,TRBV10-1,TRBJ2-3,NA,TGCGCCAGCAGTGCTTTGGGGACAACAGATACGCAGTATTTT,CASSALGTTDTQYF
TRBD1,TRBV5-1,TRBJ1-6,NA,TGCGCCAGCAGTCCCGGGACAGGGGAAAATTCACCCCTCCACTTT,CASSPGTGENSPLHF
NA,TRBV24-1,TRBJ1-1,few,TGTGCCACCAGTACGTACAGGAACACTGAAGCTTTCTTT,CATSTYRNTEAFF
TRBD1,TRBV5-6,TRBJ1-2,NA,TGTGCCAGCAGCCGAACAGGGGAGGGCTATGGCTACACCTTC,CASSRTGEGYGYTF
TRBD2,TRBV30,TRBJ2-5,NA,TGTGCCTGGAGTGTAACTAGCGGGGGGTCGGCGGCCCAGTACTTC,CAWSVTSGGSAAQYF
NA,TRBV5-4,TRBJ1-1,NA,TGTGCCAGCAGCTTGGACAGGGTAAACACTGAAGCTTTCTTT,CASSLDRVNTEAFF
NA,TRBV5-1,TRBJ1-5,NA,TGCGCCAGCAGCTCCGGGGGGATGGATCAGCCCCAGCATTTT,CASSSGGMDQPQHF
NA,TRBV10-3,TRBJ2-3,NA,TGTGCCAACTCGCGGGGGCTCACAGATACGCAGTATTTT,CANSRGLTDTQYF
NA,TRBV4-1,TRBJ2-7,NA,TGCGCCAGCAGCCACCTTCTGAGGGCCAGGGACAACGAGCAGTACTTC,CASSHLLRARDNEQYF
TRBD1,TRBV29-1,TRBJ1-2,few,TGCAGCGTTGCCCAGGGGGCCTCCGCTAACTATGGCTACACCTTC,CSVAQGASANYGYTF
NA,TRBV7-2,TRBJ1-4,NA,TGTGCCAGCAGCTTACTCCCGGGCTATGAAAAACTGTTTTTT,CASSLLPGYEKLFF
TRBD1,TRBV5-1,TRBJ2-1,NA,TGCGCCAGCAGCCAGCCGGGACAGGAGAAAGGCATCGGCAATGAGCAGTTCTTC,CASSQPGQEKGIGNEQFF
TRBD1,TRBV27,TRBJ1-5,NA,TGTGCCAGCAGGAACCAGGGGGTCAATCAGCCCCAGCATTTT,CASRNQGVNQPQHF
NA,TRBV30,TRBJ1-5,few,TGTGCCTGGAGACCACCCTCGGGGCCCCAGCATTTT,CAWRPPSGPQHF
NA,TRBV19,TRBJ2-5,NA,TGTGCCAGTAGTTCCACCTTCAGGGGAGGGACGGAGACCCAGTACTTC,CASSSTFRGGTETQYF
NA,TRBV5-6,TRBJ1-2,NA,TGTGCCAGCAGCCCTAACCCCCGGGGATATGGCTACACCTTC,CASSPNPRGYGYTF
NA,TRBV5-1,TRBJ1-3,NA,TGCGCCAGCAGCCCGCTTGGGGTAGGGAACCCTGCCTCTGGAAACACCATATATTTT,CASSPLGVGNPASGNTIYF
NA,TRBV7-8,TRBJ2-5,NA,TGTGCCAGCAGCTTAGTGAGTGGTGCTTTCGGAGCTGGCGAGACCCAGTACTTC,CASSLVSGAFGAGETQYF
NA,TRBV29-1,TRBJ2-1,NA,TGCAGCGTTCCCCTTGGATTCGCCAATGAGCAGTTCTTC,CSVPLGFANEQFF
NA,TRBV30,TRBJ2-6,NA,TGTGCCTGGAGTAAGGCTGGGGCCAACGTCCTGACTTTC,CAWSKAGANVLTF
NA,TRBV3-1/TRBV3-2,TRBJ2-3,NA,TGTGCCAGCAGCCGCGGGACATTTGGTTCAGATACGCAGTATTTT,CASSRGTFGSDTQYF
TRBD1,TRBV7-9,TRBJ1-5,NA,TGTGCCAGCAGCCTGACAGGGTCAGGTCAGCCCCAGCATTTT,CASSLTGSGQPQHF